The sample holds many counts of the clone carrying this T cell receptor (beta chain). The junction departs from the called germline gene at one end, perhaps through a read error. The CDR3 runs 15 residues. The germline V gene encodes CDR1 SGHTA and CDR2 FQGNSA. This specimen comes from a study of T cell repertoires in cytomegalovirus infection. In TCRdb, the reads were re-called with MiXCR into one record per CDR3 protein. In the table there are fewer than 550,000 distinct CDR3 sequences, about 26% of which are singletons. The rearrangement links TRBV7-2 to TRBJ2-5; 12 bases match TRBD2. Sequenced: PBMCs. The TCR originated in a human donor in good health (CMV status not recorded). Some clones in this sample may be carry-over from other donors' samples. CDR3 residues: CASSLAGGGQETQYF. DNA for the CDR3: TGTGCCAGCAGCCTAGCGGGAGGGGGGCAAGAGACCCAGTACTTC.